This T cell receptor (beta chain) emerged from a study of blood T cell repertoires in COVID-19. Study-wide context: Sites across the United States, Italy and Spain contributed samples from acute and convalescent COVID-19. PBMCs, B-cell-depleted T cells, or T cells provided the cDNA or gDNA that made up the material.

Looked up from germline, CDR1 is MNHEY and CDR2 is SMNVEV (reference sequence). Germline trimming cut 8 bases from V and 0 bases from J; bases unmatched to any gene: 18. The CDR3 is 19 residues long. Original processing methods: Scientists estimated how many nucleated cells there were by amplifying reference gene primers. Clones were sequenced by immunoSEQ multiplex PCR, and TCRdb holds only the in-frame ones, with some missing. V, J and clone size are taken as reported in that table, and D and trimming were inferred from the DNA itself. The sample contains some 400,000 clones, more than 75% of which appear only once. Categorization into cohorts depended on clinical history that participants reported.

This TCR came from a man aged 30 to 39 who had recovered from COVID-19. Specimen: PBMCs or T cells enriched from blood (not recorded which). The genes are TRBV27 and TRBJ2-3; TRBD2 aligns across 9 bases. CDR3 DNA: TGTGCCAGCCACGATAGAGGGGGACTAGCCGACCCTAGCACAGATACGCAGTATTTT. Amino acid sequence: CASHDRGGLADPSTDTQYF.